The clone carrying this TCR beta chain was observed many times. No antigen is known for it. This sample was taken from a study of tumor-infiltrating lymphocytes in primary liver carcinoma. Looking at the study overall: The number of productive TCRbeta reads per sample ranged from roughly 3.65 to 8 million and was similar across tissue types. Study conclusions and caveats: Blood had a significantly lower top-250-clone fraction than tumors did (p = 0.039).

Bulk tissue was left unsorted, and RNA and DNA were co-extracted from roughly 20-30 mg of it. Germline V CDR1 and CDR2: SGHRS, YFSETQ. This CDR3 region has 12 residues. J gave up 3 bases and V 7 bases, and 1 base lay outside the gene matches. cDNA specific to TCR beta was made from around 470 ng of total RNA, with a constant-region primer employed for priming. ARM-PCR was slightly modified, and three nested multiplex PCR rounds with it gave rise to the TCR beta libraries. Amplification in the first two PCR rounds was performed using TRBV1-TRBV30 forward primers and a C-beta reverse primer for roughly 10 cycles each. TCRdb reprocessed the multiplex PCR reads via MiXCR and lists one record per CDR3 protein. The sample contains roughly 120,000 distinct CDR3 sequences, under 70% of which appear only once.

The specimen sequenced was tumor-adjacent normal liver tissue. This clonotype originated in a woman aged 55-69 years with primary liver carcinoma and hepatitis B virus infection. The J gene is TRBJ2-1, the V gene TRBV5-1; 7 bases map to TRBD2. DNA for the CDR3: TGCGCCAGCGGGAGGGGCTACAATGAGCAGTTCTTC. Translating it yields CASGRGYNEQFF.